The rows below give T cell receptor beta chains drawn from one sample of a study of monozygotic twins with inflammatory bowel disease. TCRdb re-called the 5' RACE reads; one entry per CDR3 protein, DNA not given. Here the sample table reports about 200,000 distinct CDR3 sequences. Material for sequencing was blood. The receptor source for this set is a human donor with ulcerative colitis or Crohn's disease, or a healthy co-twin of an affected twin (not recorded which). Each CDR3 is given with its conserved first and last residue.

V: TRBV5-1; J: TRBJ1-1; CDR3: CASSLARGIRLLNTEAFF
V: TRBV19; J: TRBJ1-1; CDR3: CASSIGDGNTEAFF
V: TRBV29-1; J: TRBJ1-4; CDR3: CSVPDLEREKLFF
V: TRBV5-1; J: TRBJ1-1; CDR3: CASSHTGYTEAFF
V: TRBV6-2/TRBV6-3; J: TRBJ2-7; CDR3: CASSWASGSSYEQYF
V: TRBV19; J: TRBJ1-5; CDR3: CASSINPLPTGPQHF
V: TRBV7-8; J: TRBJ1-5; CDR3: CASSLDRGSSNQPQHF
V: TRBV6-2/TRBV6-3; J: TRBJ1-5; CDR3: CASSLLNRFDQPQHF
V: TRBV7-3; J: TRBJ2-3; CDR3: CASSLVRGSTDTQYF
V: TRBV7-2; J: TRBJ2-1; CDR3: CASSLGPIGSYNEQFF
V: TRBV7-2; J: TRBJ1-3; CDR3: CASSYGQSSGNTIYF
V: TRBV7-9; J: TRBJ2-5; CDR3: CASSRGPTQETQYF
V: TRBV29-1; J: TRBJ2-5; CDR3: CSVGGPTLPIGQYF
V: TRBV7-3; J: TRBJ2-7; CDR3: CASSYQPGEGYEQYF